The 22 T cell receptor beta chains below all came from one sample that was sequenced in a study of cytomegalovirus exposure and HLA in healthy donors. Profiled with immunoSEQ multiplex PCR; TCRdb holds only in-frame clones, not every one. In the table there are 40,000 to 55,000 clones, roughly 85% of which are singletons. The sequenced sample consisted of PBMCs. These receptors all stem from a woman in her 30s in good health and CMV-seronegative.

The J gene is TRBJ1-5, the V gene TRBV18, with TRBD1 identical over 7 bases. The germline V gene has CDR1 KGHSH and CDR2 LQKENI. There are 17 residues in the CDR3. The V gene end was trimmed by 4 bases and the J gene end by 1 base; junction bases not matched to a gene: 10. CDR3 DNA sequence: TGTGCCAGCTCACGGGACAGCTTAAAGGGGAGCAATCAGCCCCAGCATTTT. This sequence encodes CASSRDSLKGSNQPQHF.

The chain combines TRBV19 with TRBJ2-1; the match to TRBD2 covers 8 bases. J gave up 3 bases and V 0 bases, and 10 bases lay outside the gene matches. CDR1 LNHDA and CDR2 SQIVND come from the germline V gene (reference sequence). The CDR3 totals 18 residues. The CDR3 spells CASSIDGRGSGIYNEQFF. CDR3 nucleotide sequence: TGTGCCAGTAGTATAGATGGCCGCGGTAGCGGGATCTACAATGAGCAGTTCTTC.

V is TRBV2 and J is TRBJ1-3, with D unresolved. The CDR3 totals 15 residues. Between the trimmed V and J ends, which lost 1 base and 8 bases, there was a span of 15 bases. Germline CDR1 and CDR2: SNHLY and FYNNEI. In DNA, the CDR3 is TGTGCCAGCAGTGAAGTGCCAAATCCTGGGCACACCATATATTTT. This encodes CASSEVPNPGHTIYF.

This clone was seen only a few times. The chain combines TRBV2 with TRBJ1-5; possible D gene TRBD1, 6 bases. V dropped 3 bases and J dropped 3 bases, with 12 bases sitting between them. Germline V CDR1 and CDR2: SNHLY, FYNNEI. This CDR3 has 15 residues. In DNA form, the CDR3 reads TGTGCCAGCAGTGATTGGGACACCGACAATCAGCCCCAGCATTTT. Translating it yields CASSDWDTDNQPQHF.

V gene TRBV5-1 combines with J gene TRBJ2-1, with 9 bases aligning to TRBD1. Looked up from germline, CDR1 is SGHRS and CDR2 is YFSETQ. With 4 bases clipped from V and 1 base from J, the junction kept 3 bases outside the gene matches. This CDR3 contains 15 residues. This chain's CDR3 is CASSAGTGSYNEQFF. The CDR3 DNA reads TGCGCCAGCAGCGCCGGGACAGGGTCCTACAATGAGCAGTTCTTC.

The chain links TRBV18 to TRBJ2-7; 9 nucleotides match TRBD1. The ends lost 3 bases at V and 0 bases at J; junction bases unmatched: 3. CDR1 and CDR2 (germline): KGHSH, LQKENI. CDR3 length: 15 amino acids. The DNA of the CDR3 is TGTGCCAGCTCACCGACAGGGGGGGGCTCCTACGAGCAGTACTTC. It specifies CASSPTGGGSYEQYF.

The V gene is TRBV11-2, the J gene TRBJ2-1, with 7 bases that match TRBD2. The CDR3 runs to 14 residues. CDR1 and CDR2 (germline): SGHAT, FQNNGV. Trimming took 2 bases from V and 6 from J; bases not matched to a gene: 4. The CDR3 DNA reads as TGTGCCAGCAGCTTAACGCTAGCGGTCAATGAGCAGTTCTTC. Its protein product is CASSLTLAVNEQFF.

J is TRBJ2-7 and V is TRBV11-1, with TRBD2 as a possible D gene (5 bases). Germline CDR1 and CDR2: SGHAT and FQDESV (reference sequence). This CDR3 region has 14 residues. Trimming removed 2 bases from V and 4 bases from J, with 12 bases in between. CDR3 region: CASSLTGTGYEQYF. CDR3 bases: TGTGCCAGCAGCTTAACCGGAACGGGGTACGAGCAGTACTTC.

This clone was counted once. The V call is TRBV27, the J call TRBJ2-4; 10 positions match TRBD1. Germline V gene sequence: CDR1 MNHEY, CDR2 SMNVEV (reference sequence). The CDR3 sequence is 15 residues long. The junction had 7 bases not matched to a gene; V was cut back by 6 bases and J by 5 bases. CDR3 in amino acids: CASRSLGTGENIQYF. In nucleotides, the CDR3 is TGTGCCAGCAGATCCCTCGGGACAGGGGAAAACATTCAGTACTTC.

The CDR3 sequence: CASNAGESTEAFF. CDR3 in DNA: TGTGCCAGCAACGCAGGGGAGAGCACTGAAGCTTTCTTT. The rearrangement links TRBV6-5 to TRBJ1-1, with D perhaps TRBD1 (6 bases). This CDR3 spans 13 amino acids. Trimming left V 7 bases short and J 4 bases short, with 13 bases between. The germline CDR1 and CDR2 sequences are MNHEY and SVGAGI.

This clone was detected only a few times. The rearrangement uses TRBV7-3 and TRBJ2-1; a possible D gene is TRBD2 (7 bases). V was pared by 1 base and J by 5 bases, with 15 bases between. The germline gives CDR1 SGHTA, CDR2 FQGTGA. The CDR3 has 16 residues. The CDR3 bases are TGTGCCAGCAGCTTAAGAAGCGGGGCAGGGGACAATGAGCAGTTCTTC. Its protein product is CASSLRSGAGDNEQFF.

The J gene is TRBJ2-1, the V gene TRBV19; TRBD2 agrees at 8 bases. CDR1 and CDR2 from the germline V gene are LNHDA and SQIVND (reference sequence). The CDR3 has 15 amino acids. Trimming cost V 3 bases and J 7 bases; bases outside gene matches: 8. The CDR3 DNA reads TGTGCCAGTAGTATCAGCGGGAGCCTACAGAATGAGCAGTTCTTC. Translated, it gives CASSISGSLQNEQFF.

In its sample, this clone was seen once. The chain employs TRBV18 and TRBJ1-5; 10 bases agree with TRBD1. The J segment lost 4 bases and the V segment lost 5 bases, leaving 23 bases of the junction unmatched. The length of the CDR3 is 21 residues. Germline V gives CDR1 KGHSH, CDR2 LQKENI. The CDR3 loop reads CASSAINITDRGRGQNQPQHF. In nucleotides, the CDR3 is TGTGCCAGCTCAGCAATCAACATCACCGACAGGGGGCGCGGGCAGAATCAGCCCCAGCATTTT.

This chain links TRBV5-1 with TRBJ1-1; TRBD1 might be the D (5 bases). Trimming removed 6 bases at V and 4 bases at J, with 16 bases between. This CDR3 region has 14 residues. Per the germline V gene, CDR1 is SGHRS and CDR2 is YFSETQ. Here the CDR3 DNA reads TGCGCCAGCATTGACGTACGGAGGGGCACTGAAGCTTTCTTT. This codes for CASIDVRRGTEAFF.

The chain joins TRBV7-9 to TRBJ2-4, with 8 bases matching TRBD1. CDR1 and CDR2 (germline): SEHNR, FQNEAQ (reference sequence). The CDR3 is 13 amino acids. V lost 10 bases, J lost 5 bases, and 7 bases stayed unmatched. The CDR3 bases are TGTGCCACAGACAGGGGTTCGGAAAACATTCAGTACTTC. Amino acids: CATDRGSENIQYF.

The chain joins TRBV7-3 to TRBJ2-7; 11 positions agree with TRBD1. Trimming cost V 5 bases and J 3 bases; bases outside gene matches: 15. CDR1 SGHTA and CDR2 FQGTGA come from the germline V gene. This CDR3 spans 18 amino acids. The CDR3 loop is CASSPDRGRFRRRYEQYF. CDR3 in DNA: TGTGCCAGCAGCCCGGACAGGGGGCGTTTTCGGCGGCGCTACGAGCAGTACTTC. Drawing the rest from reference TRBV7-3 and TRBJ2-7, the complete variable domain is GAGVSQTPSNKVTEKGKYVELRCDPISGHTALYWYRQSLGQGPEFLIYFQGTGAADDSGLPNDRFFAVRPEGSVSTLKIQRTERGDSAVYLCASSPDRGRFRRRYEQYFGPGTRLTVT.

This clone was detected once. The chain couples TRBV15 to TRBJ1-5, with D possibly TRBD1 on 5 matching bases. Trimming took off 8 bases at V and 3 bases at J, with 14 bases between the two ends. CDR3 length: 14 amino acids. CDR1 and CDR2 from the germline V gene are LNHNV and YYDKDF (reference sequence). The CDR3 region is CATEAGGDNQPQHF. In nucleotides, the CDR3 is TGTGCCACCGAAGCAGGAGGGGACAATCAGCCCCAGCATTTT.

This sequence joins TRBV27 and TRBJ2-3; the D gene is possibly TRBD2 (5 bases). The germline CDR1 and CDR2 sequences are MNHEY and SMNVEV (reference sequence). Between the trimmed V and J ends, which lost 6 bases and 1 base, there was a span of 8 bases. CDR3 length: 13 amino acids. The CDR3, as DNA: TGTGCCAGCAGCCAGGAGGGCACAGATACGCAGTATTTT. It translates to CASSQEGTDTQYF.

The CDR3 bases are TGCGCCAGCAGTCAACTAGCGGGAGGAGGGGATACGCAGTATTTT. Amino acids: CASSQLAGGGDTQYF. The V and J genes are TRBV10-2 and TRBJ2-3; TRBD2 matches 12 bases. Per germline, CDR1 WSHSY and CDR2 SAAADI. With 5 bases clipped from V and 6 bases from J, the junction kept 6 bases outside the gene matches. The CDR3 spans 15 residues.

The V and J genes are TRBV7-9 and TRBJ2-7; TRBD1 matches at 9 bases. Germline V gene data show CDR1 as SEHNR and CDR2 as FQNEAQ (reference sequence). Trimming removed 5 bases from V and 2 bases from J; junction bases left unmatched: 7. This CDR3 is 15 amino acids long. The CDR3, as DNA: TGTGCCAGCAGCGCTGCGGGACAGGGAACCTACGAGCAGTACTTC. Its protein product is CASSAAGQGTYEQYF.

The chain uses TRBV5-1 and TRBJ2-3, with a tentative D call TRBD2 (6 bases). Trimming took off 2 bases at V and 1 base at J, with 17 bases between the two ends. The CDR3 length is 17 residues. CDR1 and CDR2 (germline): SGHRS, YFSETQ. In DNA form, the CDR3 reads TGCGCCAGCAGCTTTAACCCCGGCGGGGTCGGCACAGATACGCAGTATTTT. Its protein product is CASSFNPGGVGTDTQYF.

The CDR3 bases are TGTGCCAGCAGACAGTCCGGGACTAGATACGAGCAGTACTTC. Protein product: CASRQSGTRYEQYF. The V gene is TRBV6-5, the J gene TRBJ2-7; 8 nucleotides agree with TRBD2. The V and J ends lost 6 bases and 4 bases, in that order; junction bases with no gene match: 8. The CDR3 is made up of 14 amino acids. Looked up from germline, CDR1 is MNHEY and CDR2 is SVGAGI.